These 32 T cell receptor beta chains originate from one sample sequenced in a study of blood T cell repertoires in COVID-19. The repertoire was sequenced with immunoSEQ multiplex PCR; TCRdb's copy has only in-frame clones and lacks some. The repertoire holds approximately 100,000 clones, with 84% as singletons. Sequenced material: peripheral blood. The receptors here all came from a woman aged 45-65 years with acute or convalescent COVID-19.

About this clone itself: Relative to the germline gene, one junction end is altered; a read error may explain this. The CDR3 sequence: CTSSVRPLGAALSNQPQHF. CDR3 nucleotides: TGTACCAGCAGCGTACGCCCTCTGGGGGCGGCCTTGAGCAATCAGCCCCAGCATTTT. The V gene is TRBV9, the J gene TRBJ1-5; TRBD1 is a possible D gene (6 bases). There are 19 residues in the CDR3. Germline-derived CDR1 and CDR2 are SGDLS and YYNGEE.

This clone was observed a handful of times. This chain joins TRBV12-5 and TRBJ2-6; D is uncertain. V shed 7 bases and J shed 13 bases, with 14 bases lying between them. The CDR3 loop spans 12 amino acids. Germline V gene lookup returns CDR1 LGHNT and CDR2 FRNRAP. In DNA, the CDR3 is TGTGCTAGTGCCCGCCCGAACGAGGTCCTGACTTTC. Its protein product is CASARPNEVLTF.

The chain uses TRBV14 and TRBJ2-1; weak D call: TRBD1 (6 bases). The CDR3 has 14 amino acids. V lost 3 bases, J lost 5 bases, and 11 bases lay in between. Looked up from germline, CDR1 is SGHDN and CDR2 is FVKESK. CDR3: CASSHGTTNNEQFF. CDR3 coding DNA: TGTGCCAGCAGCCACGGGACAACAAACAATGAGCAGTTCTTC.

Regarding this clone: Distinct nucleotide sequences in the sample also encode this CDR3. This chain joins TRBV5-1 and TRBJ1-4, with D uncertain. Germline V gene lookup returns CDR1 SGHRS and CDR2 YFSETQ. The CDR3 covers 14 residues. The V and J ends lost 0 bases and 4 bases respectively, with 7 bases between them. This CDR3 is CASSLAGYNEKLFF. Written as DNA, the CDR3 is TGCGCCAGCAGCTTGGCCGGGTATAATGAAAAACTGTTTTTT.

The chain joins TRBV5-1 to TRBJ2-3; 10 bases are a match to TRBD1. Germline CDR1 is SGHRS and CDR2 is YFSETQ. Unmatched junction bases numbered 5, after V lost 2 bases and J lost 2 bases. The CDR3 extends over 16 amino acids. CDR3 sequence: CASSLTTGGSTDTQYF. CDR3 sequence (DNA): TGCGCCAGCAGCTTAACGACAGGGGGCTCCACAGATACGCAGTATTTT. The whole variable domain, filled in from reference TRBV5-1 and TRBJ2-3, reads KAGVTQTPRYLIKTRGQQVTLSCSPISGHRSVSWYQQTPGQGLQFLFEYFSETQRNKGNFPGRFSGRQFSNSRSEMNVSTLELGDSALYLCASSLTTGGSTDTQYFGPGTRLTVL.

J is TRBJ2-4 and V is TRBV5-1; weak D call: TRBD2 (5 bases). The CDR3 totals 13 residues. Per germline, CDR1 SGHRS and CDR2 YFSETQ. V lost 0 bases, J lost 11 bases, and 12 bases lay in between. CDR3 sequence reads: CASSLGPERVQYF. The CDR3 DNA sequence: TGCGCCAGCAGCTTGGGGCCTGAGAGGGTTCAGTACTTC.

The chain uses TRBV11-2 and TRBJ2-7; TRBD1 aligns across 8 bases. Trimming took 7 bases from V and 5 from J; bases not matched to a gene: 16. CDR1 is SGHAT, CDR2 FQNNGV, per germline. This CDR3 contains 16 residues. The CDR3: CASTLPGRDRLDEQYF. CDR3 nucleotide sequence: TGTGCCAGCACCCTCCCGGGCAGGGACAGGCTCGACGAGCAGTACTTC.

This rearrangement joins TRBV5-4 to TRBJ2-1, with 13 bases that match TRBD2. The CDR3 has 16 amino acids. Trimming took 5 bases from V and 9 from J; bases not matched to a gene: 11. Germline V lookup: CDR1 SGHNT, CDR2 YYREEE (reference sequence). The CDR3 protein is CASSPGGTSGVSEQFF. The CDR3 DNA reads as TGTGCCAGCAGTCCTGGGGGGACTAGCGGGGTAAGTGAGCAGTTCTTC.

The chain links TRBV24-1 to TRBJ2-3; 10 bases align to TRBD2. Germline V gives CDR1 KGHDR, CDR2 SFDVKD. V dropped 9 bases and J dropped 5; count of bases not matched to a gene: 13. CDR3 length: 16 amino acids. CDR3 region: CATSPGVAGGGDTQYF. The CDR3 nucleotides read TGTGCCACCTCCCCCGGGGTAGCGGGGGGTGGAGATACGCAGTATTTT.

The V call is TRBV6-5, the J call TRBJ1-1; a weak D match, TRBD1 (6 bases). Trimming took 6 bases from V and 0 from J, leaving 8 bases between them. The CDR3 is made up of 13 amino acids. The germline V gene encodes CDR1 MNHEY and CDR2 SVGAGI. The CDR3 DNA sequence: TGTGCCAGCAGGGACAGACTGAACACTGAAGCTTTCTTT. Its protein product is CASRDRLNTEAFF.

V usage is TRBV11-2 and J usage is TRBJ1-1; tentatively, D is TRBD1 (5 bases). The ends were cut back, 1 base at V and 4 bases at J, with 7 bases in the middle. Germline CDR1 reads SGHAT; CDR2 reads FQNNGV. This CDR3 contains 13 residues. CDR3 loop: CASSLAGVTEAFF. CDR3 DNA: TGTGCCAGCAGCTTAGCGGGGGTCACTGAAGCTTTCTTT.

The chain joins TRBV19 to TRBJ2-3, with 10 bases identical to TRBD2. V shed 6 bases and J 1 base; nucleotides not matched to a gene: 7. The CDR3 length is 16 residues. The germline CDR1 and CDR2 sequences are LNHDA and SQIVND (reference sequence). As DNA, the CDR3 is TGTGCCAGTAGCCTCAGCGGGGGGGCCCGCACAGATACGCAGTATTTT. Its protein is CASSLSGGARTDTQYF.

The chain uses TRBV6-2 or TRBV6-3 and TRBJ1-2; D is undetermined. With 4 bases removed from V and 4 bases from J, the gap between germline ends came to 10 bases. This CDR3 has 13 residues. The germline CDR1 and CDR2 sequences are MNHEY and SVGEGT. The CDR3 DNA sequence: TGTGCCAGCAGTTTGATTGGGCCCTATGGCTACACCTTC. Protein sequence: CASSLIGPYGYTF.

CDR3 nucleotide sequence: TGTGCCAGCAGTGAAGATGGGACAGGGCTCTCTGGGGCCAACGTCCTGACTTTC. Its translation is CASSEDGTGLSGANVLTF. This chain connects TRBV6-1 to TRBJ2-6, with 9 bases lining up with TRBD1. The CDR3 totals 18 residues. Germline trimming cut 1 base from V and 0 bases from J; bases unmatched to any gene: 4. CDR1 is MNHNS, CDR2 SASEGT, per germline.

This sequence joins TRBV25-1 and TRBJ2-1, with TRBD1 identical over 9 bases. Germline values: CDR1 MGHDK, CDR2 SYGVNS. CDR3 length: 16 amino acids. The V gene end was trimmed by 3 bases and the J gene end by 4 bases; junction bases not matched to a gene: 7. The CDR3 bases are TGTGCCAGCAGTGACTCCGGGACAGGGCATTACAATGAGCAGTTCTTC. Protein product: CASSDSGTGHYNEQFF.

This chain joins TRBV6-5 and TRBJ1-3; TRBD1 might be the D (6 bases). The CDR3 runs to 15 residues. Germline V gene lookup returns CDR1 MNHEY and CDR2 SVGAGI. The germline V and J ends were trimmed by 10 bases and 0 bases, with 16 bases remaining between them. The CDR3 DNA reads TGTGCCATCTCGACAGGACCCACCTCTGGAAACACCATATATTTT. This translates into CAISTGPTSGNTIYF.

This rearrangement joins TRBV29-1 to TRBJ1-6, with D unclear. Germline CDR1 reads SQVTM; CDR2 reads ANQGSEA. The CDR3 runs 13 residues. Trimming pared 7 bases from V and 3 bases from J, leaving 10 bases between. CDR3 sequence (DNA): TGCAGCGCCCGACAAGACTATAATTCACCCCTCCACTTT. Its translation is CSARQDYNSPLHF.

This clone has just a few counts. The chain uses TRBV24-1 and TRBJ1-2, with 9 bases fitting TRBD1. Germline V gives CDR1 KGHDR, CDR2 SFDVKD. The CDR3 has 12 amino acids. The V gene end was trimmed by 3 bases and the J gene end by 11 bases; junction bases not matched to a gene: 3. The CDR3 nucleotides read TGTGCCACCAGTGATCCGGGACAGGGTTACACCTTC. Translating it yields CATSDPGQGYTF.

CDR3 nucleotides: TGCGCCAGCAGTGGAGGGAAGCCGGGCGAGCAGTACTTC. Translation gives CASSGGKPGEQYF. The rearrangement uses TRBV10-1 and TRBJ2-7; TRBD2 might be the D (5 bases). CDR1 WNHNN and CDR2 SYGVQD come from the germline V gene (reference sequence). This CDR3 region has 13 residues. Deletions cut 4 bases from V and 6 bases from J, with 13 bases between.

The genes are TRBV6-6 and TRBJ2-3, with 8 nucleotides matching TRBD1. J was trimmed by 2 bases and V by 8 bases; bases with no gene match: 6. Germline assignment: CDR1 MNHNY and CDR2 SVGAGI (reference sequence). The CDR3 spans 14 residues. In nucleotides, the CDR3 is TGTGCCAGCTGGCCGGGACAGGCCACAGATACGCAGTATTTT. Its translation: CASWPGQATDTQYF.

The CDR3 DNA reads TGTGCCTGGAGTCTTATAGAGACAGATACGCAGTATTTT. It is translated as CAWSLIETDTQYF. V gene TRBV30 combines with J gene TRBJ2-3; D unresolved. The V end was cut by 2 bases, the J end by 3 bases, with 9 bases between. CDR3 size: 13 residues. The V gene's germline CDR1 is GTSNPN and CDR2 SVGIG (reference sequence).

The V gene is TRBV2, the J gene TRBJ2-3; the match to TRBD2 covers 12 bases. The CDR3 sequence is 15 residues long. V shed 4 bases, J shed 8 bases, and the junction held 7 bases outside the gene matches. Germline CDR1 reads SNHLY; CDR2 reads FYNNEI. The CDR3 DNA reads TGTGCCAGCAGTGCGGCTAGCGGGGGGGCCGGTACGCAGTATTTT. Amino acids: CASSAASGGAGTQYF.

This chain joins TRBV7-9 and TRBJ1-1, with TRBD1 matching 12 bases. With 1 base clipped from V and 11 bases from J, the junction kept 11 bases outside the gene matches. The CDR3 is made up of 16 amino acids. In germline, CDR1 is SEHNR, CDR2 FQNEAQ (reference sequence). The CDR3 bases are TGTGCCAGCAGCTTAGGTGGAATGGGGACAGGGGGCTTTGCTTTCTTT. The encoded protein is CASSLGGMGTGGFAFF.

The V gene is TRBV11-1, the J gene TRBJ2-3; D remains unclear. The CDR3 contains 12 residues. From germline, CDR1 is SGHAT and CDR2 FQDESV (reference sequence). Trimming removed 4 bases from V and 2 bases from J, with 4 bases in between. CDR3 loop: CASSSVTDTQYF. The CDR3 DNA reads as TGTGCCAGCAGCTCGGTCACAGATACGCAGTATTTT.

This chain uses TRBV5-5 with TRBJ2-2; D is perhaps TRBD1 (5 bases). V lost 2 bases, J lost 1 base, and 6 bases lay in between. Germline lookup yields CDR1 SGHKS and CDR2 YYEKEE (reference sequence). CDR3 size: 14 residues. CDR3 sequence reads: CASSFRGNTGELFF. The CDR3 bases are TGTGCCAGCAGCTTTAGGGGGAACACCGGGGAGCTGTTTTTT.

Only one count was recorded for this clone. The J gene is TRBJ1-1, the V gene TRBV10-3; no reliable D call. This CDR3 comprises 13 residues. The germline CDR1 and CDR2 sequences are ENHRY and SYGVKD. The V gene lost 3 bases and the J gene lost 4 bases, with 9 bases spanning the gap. Written as DNA, the CDR3 is TGTGCCATCAGTGAAAACGAGGGCACTGAAGCTTTCTTT. Amino acid sequence: CAISENEGTEAFF.

This chain links TRBV18 with TRBJ1-4; no definite D call. The V gene lost 3 bases and the J gene lost 7 bases, with 12 bases spanning the gap. Germline V gene data show CDR1 as KGHSH and CDR2 as LQKENI. This CDR3 is built from 14 residues. DNA for the CDR3: TGTGCCAGCTCACCGGGTTACGGAGGTGAAAAACTGTTTTTT. It translates to CASSPGYGGEKLFF.

CDR3: CASSSPRIGVANTEAFF. CDR3 in DNA: TGCGCCAGCAGCTCCCCCCGAATAGGGGTGGCGAACACTGAAGCTTTCTTT. The chain links TRBV5-1 to TRBJ1-1; weak D call: TRBD1 (5 bases). Germline CDR1 and CDR2: SGHRS and YFSETQ. V was clipped by 3 bases and J by 1 base, with 19 bases between them. The CDR3 runs to 17 residues.

The rearrangement joins TRBV15 to TRBJ2-1; TRBD1 matches at 7 bases. The CDR3 has 15 amino acids. Germline CDR1 LNHNV, CDR2 YYDKDF (reference sequence). Unmatched junction bases numbered 8, after V lost 3 bases and J lost 6 bases. As DNA, the CDR3 is TGTGCCACCAGCAGGCCACCGGGACAGCTCAATGAGCAGTTCTTC. It is translated as CATSRPPGQLNEQFF.

This clone was seen a few times. The rearrangement links TRBV5-1 to TRBJ1-2, with 7 bases lining up with TRBD1. Germline CDR1 SGHRS, CDR2 YFSETQ. The V and J ends lost 4 bases and 0 bases, in that order; junction bases with no gene match: 6. The CDR3 runs to 15 residues. The DNA for the CDR3 is TGCGCCAGCAGCCCCCAGGGGGACCCTAACTATGGCTACACCTTC. Translation gives CASSPQGDPNYGYTF.

This clone was picked up one time. This rearrangement joins TRBV7-6 to TRBJ1-1; a possible D gene is TRBD1 (5 bases). V lost 5 bases to trimming and J lost 3 bases, with 19 bases between them. Germline CDR1 is SGHVS and CDR2 is FNYEAQ. CDR3 length: 16 residues. The DNA for the CDR3 is TGTGCCAGCAGCCCCCCAGGGCCGGTCTTCGACACTGAAGCTTTCTTT. This codes for CASSPPGPVFDTEAFF.

DNA of the CDR3: TGCGCCAGCAGCCAAGCGGACAGGGGGACGAACACCGGGGAGCTGTTTTTT. Translated: CASSQADRGTNTGELFF. The V and J genes are TRBV4-1 and TRBJ2-2; TRBD1 aligns across 10 bases. Trimming took 1 base from V and 0 from J; bases not matched to a gene: 2. The V gene's germline CDR1 is MGHRA and CDR2 YSYEKL. CDR3 length equals 17 residues.